Below, 12 T cell receptor beta chains from the same sample are listed, as sequenced in a study of blood T cell repertoires in COVID-19. Using immunoSEQ multiplex PCR, the repertoire was profiled, and TCRdb retains in-frame clones only, with some absent. The repertoire consists of roughly 300,000 clones, with roughly 88% occurring once and the leading ten covering approximately 8.8%. The specimen was peripheral blood. These receptors were collected from a man younger than 35 with active or convalescent COVID-19.

The J gene is TRBJ2-3, the V gene TRBV7-6; the match to TRBD2 covers 7 bases. This CDR3 is built from 17 residues. V shed 5 bases and J 2 bases; nucleotides not matched to a gene: 13. Per germline, CDR1 SGHVS and CDR2 FNYEAQ. CDR3 DNA: TGTGCCAGCAGCCCCCGACTAGCCGGGTCCCTCACAGATACGCAGTATTTT. Its translation is CASSPRLAGSLTDTQYF.

The chain couples TRBV12-3 or TRBV12-4 to TRBJ1-2; 12 positions match TRBD1. J lost 7 bases, V lost 6 bases, and 3 bases had no gene match. CDR3 length: 13 residues. In DNA, the CDR3 is TGTGCCAGCAGGGGGACAGGGGGCTCTGGCTACACCTTC. Its translation: CASRGTGGSGYTF.

The chain recombines TRBV14 with TRBJ1-2; the D is unclear. The CDR3 totals 14 residues. The V and J ends lost 0 bases and 4 bases respectively, with 9 bases between them. Looked up from germline, CDR1 is SGHDN and CDR2 is FVKESK. CDR3 protein: CASSQDVRTYGYTF. The CDR3 coding sequence is TGTGCCAGCAGCCAAGATGTGAGAACCTATGGCTACACCTTC.

V usage is TRBV13 and J usage is TRBJ1-2; 10 bases line up with TRBD1. The CDR3 extends over 17 amino acids. V was clipped by 1 base and J by 7 bases; unmatched bases: 12. Germline V CDR1 and CDR2: PRHDT, FYEKMQ (reference sequence). The CDR3 DNA reads as TGTGCCAGCAGCTTAGAGTTAACCGGGACAGGGGAGGCTGGCTACACCTTC. Translating gives CASSLELTGTGEAGYTF.

This clone was recorded only once. The chain links TRBV10-3 to TRBJ1-1; 9 bases align to TRBD1. The CDR3 length is 17 residues. J gave up 6 bases and V 8 bases, and 19 bases lay outside the gene matches. Per germline, CDR1 ENHRY and CDR2 SYGVKD. CDR3 in amino acids: CAIFEAQGARCIAEAFF. CDR3 DNA: TGTGCCATCTTCGAGGCACAGGGGGCGCGTTGTATCGCTGAAGCTTTCTTT.

The chain couples TRBV5-6 to TRBJ2-7; the match to TRBD1 covers 8 bases. Germline V gene sequence: CDR1 SGHDT, CDR2 YYEEEE. The CDR3 totals 13 residues. With 0 bases clipped from V and 4 bases from J, the junction kept 0 bases outside the gene matches. The CDR3 coding sequence is TGTGCCAGCAGCTTGGGGACAGGGTACGAGCAGTACTTC. Translated, it gives CASSLGTGYEQYF.

This chain links TRBV9 with TRBJ2-1; TRBD1 is a possible D gene (6 bases). CDR1 is SGDLS and CDR2 is YYNGEE in the germline V gene. The length of the CDR3 is 14 residues. V was cut by 1 base and J by 7 bases, with 12 bases left in between. CDR3 DNA sequence: TGTGCCAGCAGCGTAACAGGGCTCCAAAATGAGCAGTTCTTC. It yields the protein CASSVTGLQNEQFF. Together with reference TRBV9 and TRBJ2-1, the CDR3 gives the full variable domain: DSGVTQTPKHLITATGQRVTLRCSPRSGDLSVYWYQQSLDQGLQFLIQYYNGEERAKGNILERFSAQQFPDLHSELNLSSLELGDSALYFCASSVTGLQNEQFFGPGTRLTVL.

The chain links TRBV6-5 to TRBJ2-3; D may be TRBD2 (6 bases). V lost 6 bases and J lost 8, with 12 bases in between. The CDR3 consists of 12 residues. The V gene's germline CDR1 is MNHEY and CDR2 SVGAGI. The CDR3 loop is CASRDWRGTQYF. DNA of the CDR3: TGTGCCAGCAGGGACTGGCGGGGTACGCAGTATTTT.

This chain links TRBV4-1 with TRBJ1-3; the D gene is possibly TRBD1 (5 bases). The CDR3 is 15 residues long. Trimming stripped 1 base from V and 8 bases from J, with 15 bases between. Germline lookup yields CDR1 MGHRA and CDR2 YSYEKL. CDR3 in amino acids: CASSQGEAGLYTIYF. CDR3 nucleotide sequence: TGCGCCAGCAGCCAAGGCGAGGCGGGACTCTACACCATATATTTT.

The rearrangement links TRBV5-1 to TRBJ2-2; D unclear. Germline V gives CDR1 SGHRS, CDR2 YFSETQ. The CDR3 runs to 15 residues. V dropped 0 bases and J dropped 0 bases, with 6 bases sitting between them. The CDR3 reads CASSLVQTNTGELFF. For the CDR3, the DNA is TGCGCCAGCAGCTTGGTACAGACGAACACCGGGGAGCTGTTTTTT.

The chain couples TRBV4-3 to TRBJ1-1; D is unclear. V lost 0 bases, J lost 1 base, and 6 bases lay in between. The CDR3 is 14 residues long. Germline V gene data show CDR1 as LGHNA and CDR2 as YSLEER. The CDR3 loop reads CASSQDYRNTEAFF. The CDR3, as DNA: TGCGCCAGCAGCCAAGATTACAGGAACACTGAAGCTTTCTTT.

The chain has TRBV15 and TRBJ1-1; D gene ambiguous. The CDR3 length is 12 residues. The V gene lost 0 bases and the J gene lost 6 bases, with 5 bases spanning the gap. Germline lookup yields CDR1 LNHNV and CDR2 YYDKDF (reference sequence). CDR3 in DNA: TGTGCCACCAGCAGAGATGGAGCTGAAGCTTTCTTT. As protein: CATSRDGAEAFF. Based on the CDR3 plus reference TRBV15 and TRBJ1-1, the full variable domain is DAMVIQNPRYQVTQFGKPVTLSCSQTLNHNVMYWYQQKSSQAPKLLFHYYDKDFNNEADTPDNFQSRRPNTSFCFLDIRSPGLGDTAMYLCATSRDGAEAFFGQGTRLTVV.